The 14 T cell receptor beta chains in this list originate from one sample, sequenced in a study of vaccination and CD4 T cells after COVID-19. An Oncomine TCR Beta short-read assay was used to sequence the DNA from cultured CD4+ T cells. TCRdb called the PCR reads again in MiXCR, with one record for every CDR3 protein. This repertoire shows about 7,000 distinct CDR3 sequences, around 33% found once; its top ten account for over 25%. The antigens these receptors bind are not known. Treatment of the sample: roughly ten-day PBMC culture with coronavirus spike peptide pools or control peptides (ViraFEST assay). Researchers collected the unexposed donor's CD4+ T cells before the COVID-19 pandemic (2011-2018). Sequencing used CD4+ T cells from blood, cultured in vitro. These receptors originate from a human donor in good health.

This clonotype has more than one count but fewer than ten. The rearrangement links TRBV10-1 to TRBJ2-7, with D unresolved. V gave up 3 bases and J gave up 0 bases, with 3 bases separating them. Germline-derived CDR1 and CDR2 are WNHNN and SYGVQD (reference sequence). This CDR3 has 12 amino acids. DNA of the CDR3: TGCGCCAGCAGTGACAGCTCCTACGAGCAGTACTTC. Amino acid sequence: CASSDSSYEQYF.

As DNA, the CDR3 is TGTGCCAGCTCACCACCGGGTAGTTGGACCGGGGAGCTGTTTTTT. Encoded protein: CASSPPGSWTGELFF. The chain recombines TRBV18 with TRBJ2-2; D call uncertain. V shed 0 bases and J shed 5 bases, with 10 bases lying between them. The germline V gene has CDR1 KGHSH and CDR2 LQKENI. This CDR3 spans 15 amino acids.

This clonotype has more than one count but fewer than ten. This CDR3 reads CASSLAGGYNYGYTF. The CDR3, as DNA: TGTGCCAGCAGCCTGGCCGGGGGGTATAACTATGGCTACACCTTC. The V gene is TRBV5-5, the J gene TRBJ1-2; D is possibly TRBD1 (5 bases). The germline V gene has CDR1 SGHKS and CDR2 YYEKEE (reference sequence). This CDR3 comprises 15 residues. With 4 bases removed from V and 1 base from J, the gap between germline ends came to 14 bases.

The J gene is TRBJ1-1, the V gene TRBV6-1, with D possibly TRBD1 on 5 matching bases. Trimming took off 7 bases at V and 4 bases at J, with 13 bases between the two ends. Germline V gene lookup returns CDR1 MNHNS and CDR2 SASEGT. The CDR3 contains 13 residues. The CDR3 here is CASKRGLGTEAFF. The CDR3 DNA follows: TGTGCCAGCAAGCGGGGCCTGGGCACTGAAGCTTTCTTT.

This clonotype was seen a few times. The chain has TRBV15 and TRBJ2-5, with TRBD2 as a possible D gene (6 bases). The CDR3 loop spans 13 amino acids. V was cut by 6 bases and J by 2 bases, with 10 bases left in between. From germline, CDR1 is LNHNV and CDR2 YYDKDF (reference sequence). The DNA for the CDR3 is TGTGCCACCAGTTTCCGGGGGCAAGAGACCCAGTACTTC. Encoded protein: CATSFRGQETQYF.

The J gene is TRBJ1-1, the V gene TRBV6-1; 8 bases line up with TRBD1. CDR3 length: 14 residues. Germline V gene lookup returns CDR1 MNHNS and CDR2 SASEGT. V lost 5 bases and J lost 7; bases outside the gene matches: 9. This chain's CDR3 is CASSPGTGGREAFF. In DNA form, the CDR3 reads TGTGCCAGCAGTCCCGGGACAGGTGGACGTGAAGCTTTCTTT.

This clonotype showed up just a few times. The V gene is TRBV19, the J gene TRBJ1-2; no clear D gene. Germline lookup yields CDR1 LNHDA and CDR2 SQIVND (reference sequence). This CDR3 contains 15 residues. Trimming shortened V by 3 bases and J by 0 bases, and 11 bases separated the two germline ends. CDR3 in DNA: TGTGCCAGTAGTATCCGGACGGAAGCTAACTATGGCTACACCTTC. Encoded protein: CASSIRTEANYGYTF.

CDR3 residues: CASSRDGREGAEAFF. CDR3 nucleotide sequence: TGCGCCAGCAGCAGGGACGGTCGAGAGGGGGCTGAAGCTTTCTTT. V usage is TRBV5-1 and J usage is TRBJ1-1, with a weak D call TRBD1 (6 bases). The CDR3 is made up of 15 amino acids. Trimming cost V 4 bases and J 6 bases, with 19 bases left between them. Germline V gene sequence: CDR1 SGHRS, CDR2 YFSETQ.

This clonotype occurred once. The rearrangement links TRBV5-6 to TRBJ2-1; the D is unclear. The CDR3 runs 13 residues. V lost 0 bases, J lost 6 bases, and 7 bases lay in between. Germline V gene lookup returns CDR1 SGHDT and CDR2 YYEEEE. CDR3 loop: CASSLAPGNEQFF. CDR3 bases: TGTGCCAGCAGCTTGGCCCCGGGCAATGAGCAGTTCTTC.

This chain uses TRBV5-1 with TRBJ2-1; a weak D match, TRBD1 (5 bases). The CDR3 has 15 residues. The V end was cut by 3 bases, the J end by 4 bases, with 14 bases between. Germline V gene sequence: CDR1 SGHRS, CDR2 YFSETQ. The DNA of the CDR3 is TGCGCCAGCAGCTCCAGGGAATTCGGATACAATGAGCAGTTCTTC. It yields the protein CASSSREFGYNEQFF.

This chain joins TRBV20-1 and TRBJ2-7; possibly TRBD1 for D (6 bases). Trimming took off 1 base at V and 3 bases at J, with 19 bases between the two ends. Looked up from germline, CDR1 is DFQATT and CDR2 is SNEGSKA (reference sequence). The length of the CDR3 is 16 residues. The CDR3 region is CSARANTGSGYYEQYF. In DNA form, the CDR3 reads TGCAGTGCTAGAGCGAATACAGGGTCGGGTTACTACGAGCAGTACTTC.

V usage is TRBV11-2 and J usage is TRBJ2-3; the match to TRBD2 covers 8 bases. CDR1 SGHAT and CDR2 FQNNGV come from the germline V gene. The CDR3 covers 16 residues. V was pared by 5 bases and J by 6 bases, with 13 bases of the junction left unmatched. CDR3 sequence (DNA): TGTGCCAGCAGCCGACTAGAGCGGGGGTTGGAGGATACGCAGTATTTT. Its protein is CASSRLERGLEDTQYF.

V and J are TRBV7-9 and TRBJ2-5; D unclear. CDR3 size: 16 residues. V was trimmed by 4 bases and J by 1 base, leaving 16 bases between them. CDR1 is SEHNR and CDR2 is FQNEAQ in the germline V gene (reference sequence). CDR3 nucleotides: TGTGCCAGCAGCTCCAACGGGTGGCGGTCCCAAGAGACCCAGTACTTC. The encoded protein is CASSSNGWRSQETQYF.

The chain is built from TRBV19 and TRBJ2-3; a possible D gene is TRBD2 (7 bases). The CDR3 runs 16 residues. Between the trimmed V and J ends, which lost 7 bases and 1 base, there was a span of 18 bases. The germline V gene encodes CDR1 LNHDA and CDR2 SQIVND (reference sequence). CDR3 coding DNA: TGTGCCAGTACCATGGGGAGGGGGTATCGCACAGATACGCAGTATTTT. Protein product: CASTMGRGYRTDTQYF. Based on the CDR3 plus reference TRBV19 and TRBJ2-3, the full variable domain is DGGITQSPKYLFRKEGQNVTLSCEQNLNHDAMYWYRQDPGQGLRLIYYSQIVNDFQKGDIAEGYSVSREKKESFPLTVTSAQKNPTAFYLCASTMGRGYRTDTQYFGPGTRLTVL.